Below are 6 T cell receptor beta chains sequenced from a single sample in a study of cytotoxic CD8 clonotypes in ibrutinib-treated CLL. Using immunoSEQ multiplex PCR, the repertoire was profiled, and TCRdb retains in-frame clones only, with some absent. The sample lists about 130,000 clones, around four fifths seen once, with 2.5% to 3.5% in the top ten. Specimen: PBMCs, collected after 24 months of ibrutinib treatment. The receptors stem from a human donor with chronic lymphocytic leukemia.

The chain joins TRBV5-1 to TRBJ2-5; 7 nucleotides line up with TRBD2. V lost 0 bases and J lost 4; bases outside the gene matches: 9. This CDR3 spans 16 amino acids. Germline CDR1 and CDR2: SGHRS and YFSETQ. As DNA, the CDR3 is TGCGCCAGCAGCTTGGGACTAGCTGGGGGAGTAGAGACCCAGTACTTC. The encoded protein is CASSLGLAGGVETQYF. Full variable domain (missing parts from reference TRBV5-1 and TRBJ2-5): KAGVTQTPRYLIKTRGQQVTLSCSPISGHRSVSWYQQTPGQGLQFLFEYFSETQRNKGNFPGRFSGRQFSNSRSEMNVSTLELGDSALYLCASSLGLAGGVETQYFGPGTRLLVL.

The chain couples TRBV19 to TRBJ1-4; D is possibly TRBD1 (6 bases). Trimming took 9 bases from V and 3 from J, leaving 20 bases between them. Per germline, CDR1 LNHDA and CDR2 SQIVND (reference sequence). This CDR3 contains 16 residues. The CDR3 DNA reads TGTGCCAGCAGTTGGGGGCAGGGAGGGTCTAATGAAAAACTGTTTTTT. Its protein product is CASSWGQGGSNEKLFF.

This chain links TRBV7-2 with TRBJ2-5; D remains ambiguous. Trimming removed 3 bases at V and 7 bases at J, with 6 bases between. This CDR3 is built from 11 residues. Germline V CDR1 and CDR2: SGHTA, FQGNSA. The CDR3 protein is CASSFMMTQYF. DNA for the CDR3: TGTGCCAGCAGCTTTATGATGACCCAGTACTTC.

This chain connects TRBV7-2 to TRBJ2-3; 10 nucleotides agree with TRBD2. This CDR3 contains 15 residues. The V gene's germline CDR1 is SGHTA and CDR2 FQGNSA. V was clipped by 5 bases and J by 7 bases; unmatched bases: 9. The CDR3 DNA follows: TGTGCCAGCAGCCCCTACAGCGGGGGGGCCCATACGCAGTATTTT. It is translated as CASSPYSGGAHTQYF.

This chain uses TRBV11-2 with TRBJ2-5; D remains unclear. This CDR3 contains 17 residues. Germline CDR1 SGHAT, CDR2 FQNNGV. Trimming left V 1 base short and J 3 bases short, with 18 bases between. CDR3 residues: CASSLGVMPGRKETQYF. CDR3 nucleotides: TGTGCCAGCAGCTTAGGGGTTATGCCAGGAAGGAAAGAGACCCAGTACTTC.

This chain connects TRBV6-1 to TRBJ1-2, with D uncertain. This CDR3 is 15 amino acids long. Germline CDR1 reads MNHNS; CDR2 reads SASEGT. V gave up 2 bases and J gave up 2 bases, with 12 bases separating them. CDR3 region: CASSETSGLNYGYTF. CDR3 coding DNA: TGTGCCAGCAGTGAAACTTCCGGCCTCAACTATGGCTACACCTTC.